These 32 T cell receptor beta chains were all obtained from the same sample, sequenced in a study of T cell repertoires in ileal Crohn's disease. Profiling relied on immunoSEQ multiplex PCR, and the TCRdb table lists in-frame clones only, not all of them. The table includes roughly 4,800 clones, around 80% detected once. Sequenced input: ileal tissue. These receptors came from an adult with Crohn's disease.

CDR3 DNA sequence: TGTGCCAGCAGTGAACAGGGAATGAACACTGAAGCTTTCTTT. Its translation is CASSEQGMNTEAFF. V usage is TRBV6-1 and J usage is TRBJ1-1; a weak D match, TRBD1 (5 bases). The germline V gene has CDR1 MNHNS and CDR2 SASEGT. The V and J ends lost 2 bases and 0 bases respectively, with 7 bases between them. The CDR3 is made up of 14 amino acids.

The chain combines TRBV7-2 with TRBJ2-7, with TRBD2 matching over 8 bases. The CDR3 is made up of 14 amino acids. V lost 2 bases to trimming and J lost 6 bases; unmatched junction nucleotides: 6. From germline, CDR1 is SGHTA and CDR2 FQGNSA. The CDR3 DNA sequence: TGTGCCAGCAGCTTATCACCGGGGGGGCTCGAGCAGTACTTC. It is translated as CASSLSPGGLEQYF.

This clone is deemed large (0.1 to 1%). This chain connects TRBV7-3 to TRBJ2-3, with D tentatively TRBD2 (7 bases). Germline assignment: CDR1 SGHTA and CDR2 FQGTGA. The V gene lost 3 bases and the J gene lost 5 bases, with 15 bases spanning the gap. The CDR3 has 15 amino acids. The CDR3 nucleotides are TGTGCCAGCAGCTTCGGCGGGGGCCGGGGAGATACGCAGTATTTT. Translated: CASSFGGGRGDTQYF.

The V call is TRBV7-2, the J call TRBJ1-2; tentative D call: TRBD1 (6 bases). The CDR3 spans 14 residues. The V gene lost 5 bases and the J gene lost 5 bases, with 15 bases spanning the gap. Germline assignment: CDR1 SGHTA and CDR2 FQGNSA. For the CDR3, the DNA is TGTGCCAGCAGCCCGGGGCAGGGGTGGTATGGCTACACCTTC. Encoded protein: CASSPGQGWYGYTF. The variable domain in full, completed from reference TRBV7-2 and TRBJ1-2, reads GAGVSQSPSNKVTEKGKDVELRCDPISGHTALYWYRQSLGQGLEFLIYFQGNSAPDKSGLPSDRFSAERTGGSVSTLTIQRTQQEDSAVYLCASSPGQGWYGYTFGSGTRLTVV.

The chain uses TRBV2 and TRBJ1-1; D perhaps matches TRBD1 (6 bases). Germline V gives CDR1 SNHLY, CDR2 FYNNEI. The CDR3 covers 11 residues. The V gene lost 5 bases and the J gene lost 8 bases, with 9 bases spanning the gap. CDR3 coding DNA: TGTGCCAGCAGTTACGACAGGGAAGCTTTCTTT. Its translation is CASSYDREAFF.

V and J are TRBV7-8 and TRBJ1-1; D is unresolved. Germline-derived CDR1 and CDR2 are SGHVS and FQNEAQ. This CDR3 is built from 14 residues. Trimming pared 0 bases from V and 1 base from J, leaving 6 bases between. This chain's CDR3 is CASSLARENTEAFF. Here the CDR3 DNA reads TGTGCCAGCAGCTTAGCACGGGAGAACACTGAAGCTTTCTTT.

This rearrangement joins TRBV6-1 to TRBJ1-6; D possibly corresponds to TRBD1 (5 bases). The germline gives CDR1 MNHNS, CDR2 SASEGT. V was pared by 3 bases and J by 9 bases, with 18 bases between. This CDR3 has 16 amino acids. Written as DNA, the CDR3 is TGTGCCAGCAGTGATCGGGCGACAGTTAGTATTTCACCCCTCCACTTT. Its translation is CASSDRATVSISPLHF.

This clone was counted a few times. The V call is TRBV19, the J call TRBJ1-2; 7 bases align to TRBD1. The CDR3 totals 13 residues. V shed 6 bases and J 8 bases; nucleotides not matched to a gene: 9. From germline, CDR1 is LNHDA and CDR2 SQIVND (reference sequence). The CDR3 DNA reads TGTGCCAGTAGCTATCGACAGGGAGGAGGCTACACCTTC. Translation gives CASSYRQGGGYTF.

The chain joins TRBV27 to TRBJ2-2; TRBD2 agrees at 7 bases. The junction had 2 bases not matched to a gene; V was cut back by 4 bases and J by 6 bases. The germline CDR1 and CDR2 sequences are MNHEY and SMNVEV (reference sequence). The CDR3 spans 13 residues. The CDR3 DNA reads as TGTGCCAGCAGTTATACTAGCGCCGGGGAGCTGTTTTTT. The encoded protein is CASSYTSAGELFF.

The chain is built from TRBV5-1 and TRBJ2-5, with 8 bases lining up with TRBD1. With 2 bases clipped from V and 6 bases from J, the junction kept 3 bases outside the gene matches. This CDR3 is built from 13 residues. CDR1 and CDR2 (germline): SGHRS, YFSETQ. The CDR3: CASSFDRGKTQYF. CDR3 coding DNA: TGCGCCAGCAGCTTCGACAGGGGTAAGACCCAGTACTTC.

The chain uses TRBV5-1 and TRBJ1-1, with D possibly matching TRBD1 (6 bases). Deletions cut 4 bases from V and 4 bases from J, with 14 bases between. The CDR3 sequence is 14 residues long. Germline CDR1 SGHRS, CDR2 YFSETQ. As DNA, the CDR3 is TGCGCCAGCAGCGGCCAGGACAGCAGCACTGAAGCTTTCTTT. As protein: CASSGQDSSTEAFF.

The V and J genes are TRBV5-1 and TRBJ2-1, with D possibly being TRBD2 (6 bases). The CDR3 has 15 residues. Trimming left V 4 bases short and J 10 bases short, with 21 bases between. Germline V gene data show CDR1 as SGHRS and CDR2 as YFSETQ. CDR3 DNA: TGCGCCAGCAGCCTCACACCCGCGGAGGGACGCGAGCAGTTCTTC. Translating it yields CASSLTPAEGREQFF.

The chain employs TRBV9 and TRBJ2-3, with TRBD1 as a possible D gene (6 bases). Germline CDR1 reads SGDLS; CDR2 reads YYNGEE. CDR3 length: 14 residues. Trimming took 4 bases from V and 7 from J, leaving 16 bases between them. CDR3 DNA: TGTGCCAGCAGCAAACAGGGCGTGGCGCATACGCAGTATTTT. This codes for CASSKQGVAHTQYF.

Turning to this clone: The sample holds other DNA sequences that translate to the same CDR3. The chain couples TRBV6-6 to TRBJ1-1; D unresolved. CDR3 size: 14 residues. Germline-derived CDR1 and CDR2 are MNHNY and SVGAGI (reference sequence). Trimming removed 0 bases at V and 0 bases at J, with 5 bases between. The CDR3 DNA is TGTGCCAGCAGTTACTCATCGGTGAACACTGAAGCTTTCTTT. Its translation is CASSYSSVNTEAFF.

The chain employs TRBV9 and TRBJ2-5; 7 bases fit TRBD1. Germline loops: CDR1 SGDLS, CDR2 YYNGEE. The junction had 9 bases not matched to a gene; V was cut back by 2 bases and J by 5 bases. CDR3 size: 15 residues. Written as DNA, the CDR3 is TGTGCCAGCAGCGTCCGAGACAGGGTTTATGAGACCCAGTACTTC. Protein sequence: CASSVRDRVYETQYF.

The genes are TRBV4-1 and TRBJ1-6; D gene ambiguous. V was cut by 1 base and J by 6 bases, with 16 bases left in between. Germline lookup yields CDR1 MGHRA and CDR2 YSYEKL. There are 17 residues in the CDR3. The DNA of the CDR3 is TGCGCCAGCAGCCAAGGGCATGTACTGGAGTTTAATTCACCCCTCCACTTT. Its translation: CASSQGHVLEFNSPLHF.

This clone was observed a single time. This chain connects TRBV7-9 to TRBJ1-4; 7 bases line up with TRBD1. V shed 4 bases and J 5 bases; nucleotides not matched to a gene: 10. This CDR3 is built from 16 residues. The germline V gene encodes CDR1 SEHNR and CDR2 FQNEAQ (reference sequence). DNA for the CDR3: TGTGCCAGCAGCTCAACCTCCGGGACAGAGAATGAAAAACTGTTTTTT. Translating it yields CASSSTSGTENEKLFF.

The rearrangement joins TRBV21-1 to TRBJ2-7; the table gives TRBD2 as D, unverified against the DNA. TRBV21-1 is reported as a pseudogene. CDR3 length: 17 residues. CDR3 loop: CASSQAEGTSGGNEQYF. In DNA form, the CDR3 reads TGTGCCAGCAGTCAAGCGGAGGGAACTAGCGGGGGTAACGAGCAGTACTTC.

The chain employs TRBV19 and TRBJ2-2; 9 bases agree with TRBD2. Germline V CDR1 and CDR2: LNHDA, SQIVND (reference sequence). The CDR3 has 15 amino acids. J was trimmed by 1 base and V by 5 bases; bases with no gene match: 2. The chain's CDR3 is CASSRGGVNTGELFF. The CDR3 DNA sequence: TGTGCCAGTAGTCGCGGGGGGGTGAACACCGGGGAGCTGTTTTTT. Full variable domain (remainder filled in from reference TRBV19 and TRBJ2-2): DGGITQSPKYLFRKEGQNVTLSCEQNLNHDAMYWYRQDPGQGLRLIYYSQIVNDFQKGDIAEGYSVSREKKESFPLTVTSAQKNPTAFYLCASSRGGVNTGELFFGEGSRLTVL.

The genes are TRBV19 and TRBJ1-1; the D is unclear. Trimming pared 9 bases from V and 0 bases from J, leaving 23 bases between. The germline CDR1 and CDR2 sequences are LNHDA and SQIVND (reference sequence). This CDR3 is built from 17 residues. The CDR3 DNA sequence: TGTGCCAGCCACCTGCGGCGGATTCTACACATGAACACTGAAGCTTTCTTT. Translating gives CASHLRRILHMNTEAFF.

The chain couples TRBV5-6 to TRBJ1-4; D is ambiguous. Germline CDR1 reads SGHDT; CDR2 reads YYEEEE. Trimming cost V 2 bases and J 8 bases, with 10 bases left between them. CDR3 length: 13 amino acids. The CDR3 region is CASSFEHGEKLFF. The DNA of the CDR3 is TGTGCCAGCAGCTTCGAACATGGCGAAAAACTGTTTTTT. The full variable domain, with the rest looked up from reference TRBV5-6 and TRBJ1-4, is DAGVTQSPTHLIKTRGQQVTLRCSPKSGHDTVSWYQQALGQGPQFIFQYYEEEERQRGNFPDRFSGHQFPNYSSELNVNALLLGDSALYLCASSFEHGEKLFFGSGTQLSVL.

This sequence joins TRBV19 and TRBJ2-3; tentatively, D is TRBD1 (5 bases). Per the germline V gene, CDR1 is LNHDA and CDR2 is SQIVND (reference sequence). Deletions cut 4 bases from V and 5 bases from J, with 10 bases between. CDR3 length: 13 amino acids. The CDR3 DNA is TGTGCCAGTAGTAACCAGGGTATAGATACGCAGTATTTT. Its translation: CASSNQGIDTQYF.

The J gene is TRBJ1-4, the V gene TRBV6-1; 11 positions agree with TRBD1. Germline CDR1 reads MNHNS; CDR2 reads SASEGT. The CDR3 consists of 13 residues. V lost 8 bases, J lost 7 bases, and 3 bases stayed unmatched. CDR3 region: CASAGQGVEKLFF. The DNA for the CDR3 is TGTGCCAGCGCGGGACAGGGGGTTGAAAAACTGTTTTTT.

This chain connects TRBV6-5 to TRBJ1-1, with D perhaps TRBD1 (6 bases). V was pared by 6 bases and J by 2 bases, with 10 bases between. CDR1 MNHEY and CDR2 SVGAGI come from the germline V gene. The CDR3 is made up of 13 amino acids. The CDR3 sequence is CASRAGVNTEAFF. The CDR3 DNA is TGTGCCAGCAGGGCAGGGGTTAACACTGAAGCTTTCTTT.

To note about this clone: Other DNA sequences in the same sample also yield this CDR3. The J gene is TRBJ1-2, the V gene TRBV9; 10 bases match TRBD1. Trimming removed 3 bases from V and 5 bases from J; junction bases left unmatched: 4. The CDR3 spans 14 residues. CDR1 and CDR2 (germline): SGDLS, YYNGEE. CDR3 in DNA: TGTGCCAGCAGCGACCGGGACAGGGGTTATGGCTACACCTTC. Its translation: CASSDRDRGYGYTF. The full variable domain, completed using reference TRBV9 and TRBJ1-2, is DSGVTQTPKHLITATGQRVTLRCSPRSGDLSVYWYQQSLDQGLQFLIQYYNGEERAKGNILERFSAQQFPDLHSELNLSSLELGDSALYFCASSDRDRGYGYTFGSGTRLTVV.

This chain connects TRBV5-1 to TRBJ2-3; 9 nucleotides line up with TRBD2. Germline V gives CDR1 SGHRS, CDR2 YFSETQ. The CDR3 has 15 amino acids. Losses at the gene ends were 2 bases for V and 1 base for J; bases not matched to a gene: 2. For the CDR3, the DNA is TGCGCCAGCAGCTTCATAGCGGGGGGCACAGATACGCAGTATTTT. Translation gives CASSFIAGGTDTQYF.

This clone occurred a few times. The chain links TRBV7-7 to TRBJ2-2; 15 bases are a match to TRBD2. After removal of 5 bases from V and 2 bases from J, the junction contained 6 bases not matched to a gene. CDR1 and CDR2 from the germline V gene are SSHAT and FNYEAQ (reference sequence). This CDR3 has 18 amino acids. CDR3 protein: CASSLRTSGGENTGELFF. The CDR3 nucleotides read TGTGCCAGCAGCCTTCGGACTAGCGGGGGGGAAAACACCGGGGAGCTGTTTTTT.

This chain connects TRBV2 to TRBJ2-1; TRBD1 matches 7 bases. This CDR3 spans 14 amino acids. Germline trimming cut 4 bases from V and 5 bases from J; bases unmatched to any gene: 5. Looked up from germline, CDR1 is SNHLY and CDR2 is FYNNEI. CDR3 protein: CASSARGLDNEQFF. The CDR3, as DNA: TGTGCCAGCAGTGCGAGGGGGCTCGACAATGAGCAGTTCTTC.

CDR3 loop: CASTGTNTYNEQFF. CDR3 DNA sequence: TGTGCCAGCACCGGGACTAACACATACAATGAGCAGTTCTTC. This chain joins TRBV28 and TRBJ2-1, with TRBD2 identical over 7 bases. CDR1 MDHEN and CDR2 SYDVKM come from the germline V gene. CDR3 length: 14 residues. J gave up 4 bases and V 7 bases, and 7 bases lay outside the gene matches.

V is TRBV30 and J is TRBJ1-4; TRBD1 is a possible D gene (5 bases). V lost 1 base and J 5 bases, leaving 8 bases between the germline ends. This CDR3 is built from 13 residues. Germline-derived CDR1 and CDR2 are GTSNPN and SVGIG (reference sequence). CDR3: CAWSDDSNEKLFF. The CDR3 DNA reads as TGTGCCTGGAGTGACGACAGCAATGAAAAACTGTTTTTT.

V gene TRBV7-8 combines with J gene TRBJ1-2, with 7 bases lining up with TRBD1. Germline assignment: CDR1 SGHVS and CDR2 FQNEAQ. The CDR3 is 13 amino acids. Losses at the gene ends were 3 bases for V and 5 bases for J; bases not matched to a gene: 3. CDR3 sequence reads: CASSLGQSYGYTF. DNA of the CDR3: TGTGCCAGCAGCTTGGGACAGTCTTATGGCTACACCTTC.

This chain joins TRBV5-1 and TRBJ2-5; maybe TRBD1 (7 bases). Germline CDR1 SGHRS, CDR2 YFSETQ. This CDR3 is 14 amino acids long. V was pared by 2 bases and J by 5 bases, with 13 bases between. CDR3 protein: CASSFAGGMETQYF. Written as DNA, the CDR3 is TGCGCCAGCAGCTTCGCAGGGGGGATGGAGACCCAGTACTTC.